The rows below give T cell receptor beta chains drawn from one sample of a study of blood T cell repertoires in COVID-19. Clones were sequenced by immunoSEQ multiplex PCR, and TCRdb holds only the in-frame ones, with some missing. Of around 230,000 clones listed, around nine tenths are singletons. Sample: peripheral blood. Receptors were obtained from a middle-aged man with acute or convalescent COVID-19. CDR3s include the opening cysteine and the closing phenylalanine or tryptophan. The D gene is left open where the match is weak. Clone size is given for some rows only: seen once, a few or many times, or a class if the clone is expanded.

>TRBD2|-|TRBV3-1/TRBV3-2|TRBJ2-7
CASSSPSGRGHEQYF
TGTGCCAGCAGCTCCCCTAGCGGGAGGGGCCACGAGCAGTACTTC
>TRBD1|-|TRBV10-3|TRBJ2-1
CAISGRGQVHFSYNEQFF
TGTGCCATCAGCGGGCGGGGACAGGTTCATTTCTCCTACAATGAGCAGTTCTTC
>-|-|TRBV21-1|TRBJ1-5
CASSKDGQGRDHINQPQHF
TGTGCCAGCAGCAAAGACGGGCAGGGGAGGGATCACATTAATCAGCCCCAGCATTTT
>TRBD2|-|TRBV14|TRBJ2-3
CASSLAGGKDTQYF
TGTGCCAGCAGCCTAGCGGGGGGAAAGGATACGCAGTATTTT
>TRBD2|few|TRBV6-6|TRBJ2-1
CGTSDAPSSYNEQFF
TGTGGGACTAGCGATGCCCCAAGCTCCTACAATGAGCAGTTCTTC
>-|-|TRBV6-5|TRBJ2-5
CASSYRAAGETQYF
TGTGCCAGCAGTTACAGGGCGGCGGGGGAGACCCAGTACTTC
>TRBD2|-|TRBV14|TRBJ2-7
CASSHRLAGGFAYEQYF
TGTGCCAGCAGCCATAGACTAGCGGGGGGGTTTGCCTACGAGCAGTACTTC
>-|-|TRBV5-4|TRBJ2-7
CASSLASTYEQYF
TGTGCCAGCAGCTTGGCATCCACTTACGAGCAGTACTTC
>-|-|TRBV4-1|TRBJ1-1
CASSQDPGYEAFF
TGCGCCAGCAGCCAAGATCCGGGATATGAAGCTTTCTTT
>TRBD1|-|TRBV2|TRBJ1-1
CASSTPQRTGPETEAFF
TGTGCCAGCAGTACCCCCCAAAGGACAGGGCCGGAGACTGAAGCTTTCTTT
>TRBD2|-|TRBV5-8|TRBJ2-5
CASSRGASGLAETQYF
TGTGCCAGCAGCCGAGGAGCTAGCGGGTTGGCAGAGACCCAGTACTTC
>TRBD1|-|TRBV7-8|TRBJ1-3
CASSSDRAGNTIYF
TGTGCCAGCAGCTCGGACAGGGCTGGAAACACCATATATTTT
>TRBD1|few|TRBV18|TRBJ1-5
CASSRRTGLNQPQHF
TGTGCCAGCTCACGGCGGACAGGGCTCAATCAGCCCCAGCATTTT
>-|-|TRBV9|TRBJ2-6
CASSVRDVRPGANVLTF
TGTGCCAGCAGCGTCCGGGATGTCCGTCCTGGGGCCAACGTCCTGACTTTC
>TRBD1|-|TRBV7-6|TRBJ2-1
CASSSRDRPYNEQFF
TGTGCCAGCAGCTCTAGGGACAGGCCCTACAATGAGCAGTTCTTC
>-|-|TRBV18|TRBJ2-2
CASSPQFLNTGELFF
TGTGCCAGCTCACCACAATTCCTTAACACCGGGGAGCTGTTTTTT
>-|-|TRBV5-1|TRBJ1-1
CASSPVQGTEAFF
TGCGCCAGCAGCCCGGTCCAGGGTACTGAAGCTTTCTTT
>TRBD1|-|TRBV4-1|TRBJ1-4
CASSRTGGGRTNEKLFF
TGCGCCAGCAGCCGGACAGGGGGCGGGAGGACTAATGAAAAACTGTTTTTT
>TRBD1|-|TRBV19|TRBJ1-4
CASTPGWGTENEKLFF
TGTGCCAGTACCCCGGGGTGGGGGACAGAAAATGAAAAACTGTTTTTT
>TRBD2|-|TRBV6-1|TRBJ2-3
CASSASRASGGSRDTQYF
TGTGCCAGCAGTGCCTCTCGGGCTAGCGGGGGATCCCGGGATACGCAGTATTTT
>-|-|TRBV6-1|TRBJ1-1
CASSEALRQQGSEAFF
TGTGCCAGCAGTGAAGCGCTGCGTCAACAGGGCTCTGAAGCTTTCTTT
>-|-|TRBV5-4|TRBJ1-2
CASSADSNYGYTF
TGTGCCAGCAGCGCGGACAGTAACTATGGCTACACCTTC